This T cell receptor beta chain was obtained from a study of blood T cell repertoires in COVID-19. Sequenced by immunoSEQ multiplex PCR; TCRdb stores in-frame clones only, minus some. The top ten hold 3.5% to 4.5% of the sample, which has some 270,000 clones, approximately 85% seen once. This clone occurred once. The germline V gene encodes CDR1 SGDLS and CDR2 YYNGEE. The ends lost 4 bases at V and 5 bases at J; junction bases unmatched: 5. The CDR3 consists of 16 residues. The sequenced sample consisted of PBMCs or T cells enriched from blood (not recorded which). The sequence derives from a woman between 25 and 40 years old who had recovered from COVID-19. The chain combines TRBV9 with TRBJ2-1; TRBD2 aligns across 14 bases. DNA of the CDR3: TGTGCCAGCAGCAGACCGGGACTAGCGGGGGACAATGAGCAGTTCTTC. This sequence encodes CASSRPGLAGDNEQFF.